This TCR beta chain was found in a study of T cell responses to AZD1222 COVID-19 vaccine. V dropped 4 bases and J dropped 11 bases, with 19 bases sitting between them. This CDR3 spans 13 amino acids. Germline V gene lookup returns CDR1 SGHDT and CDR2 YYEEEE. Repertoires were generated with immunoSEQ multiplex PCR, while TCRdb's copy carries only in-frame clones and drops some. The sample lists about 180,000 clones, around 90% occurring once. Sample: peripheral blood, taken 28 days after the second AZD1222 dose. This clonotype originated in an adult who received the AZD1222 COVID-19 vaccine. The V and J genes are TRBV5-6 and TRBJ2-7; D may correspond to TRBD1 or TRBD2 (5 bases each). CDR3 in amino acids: CASSNTGANVEYF. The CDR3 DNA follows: TGTGCCAGCAGCAACACCGGGGCAAACGTAGAGTACTTC.